The 3 T cell receptor beta chains below come from one sample, sequenced in a study of low-dose radiotherapy and immunotherapy resistance in tumors. Priming of first-strand cDNA relied on TRAV- and TRBV-specific primers (covering alpha and beta chains). TCRs underwent approximately 20 PCR cycles of amplification with a constant-region primer and V-primer adapter. One entry per CDR3 protein results from TCRdb running MiXCR on the reads. This table holds about 64,000 distinct CDR3 sequences, around 27% found once. Sample time point: before trial treatment. The sample was PBMCs, taken before treatment. Receptor source: a male donor with rectosigmoid adenocarcinoma.

In its sample, this clonotype was seen many times. The rearrangement joins TRBV21-1 to TRBJ2-7; the table assigns TRBD2, which was not confirmed against the DNA. TRBV21-1 is marked as a pseudogene. The CDR3 length is 14 residues. CDR3 residues: CASSKDWRVHEQYF. CDR3 coding DNA: TGTGCCAGCAGCAAAGATTGGCGGGTCCACGAGCAGTACTTC.

In this sample, this clonotype turned up many times. The chain has TRBV6-2 or TRBV6-3 and TRBJ2-7, with TRBD2 matching over 7 bases. V lost 4 bases, J lost 4 bases, and 7 bases stayed unmatched. This CDR3 contains 14 residues. Germline lookup yields CDR1 MNHEY and CDR2 SVGEGT. The CDR3 region is CASSSLRGDYEQYF. The CDR3 nucleotides are TGTGCCAGCAGTTCCCTCCGGGGGGATTACGAGCAGTACTTC.

The chain has TRBV5-1 and TRBJ1-1; tentative D call: TRBD1 (5 bases). The ends were cut back, 5 bases at V and 0 bases at J, with 14 bases in the middle. Looked up from germline, CDR1 is SGHRS and CDR2 is YFSETQ. CDR3 length: 15 amino acids. CDR3 in DNA: TGCGCCAGCAGGGTGGGCTTACAGGTGAACACTGAAGCTTTCTTT. Translation gives CASRVGLQVNTEAFF.